This record looks at one T cell receptor (beta chain) sequence and its context. Its target is unknown. This sample's time point: week 35, safety follow-up. Vaccine doses each comprised 300 ug of mutant IDH1 20-mer peptide, with topical imiquimod. The patients were given eight vaccinations, one each in weeks 1, 3, 5, 7, 11, 15, 19 and 23. TCRdb's copy holds only in-frame clones and misses some; the assay was immunoSEQ multiplex PCR. The sample contains approximately 41,000 clones, approximately 92% of which appear only once. This sample is drawn from a study of a mutant IDH1 vaccine in newly diagnosed glioma. General study points: Alterations occurring in top peripheral T cell clonotypes seemed unrelated to pseudoprogression.

Sequenced material: PBMCs, taken from a glioma patient whose treatment included an IDH1 peptide vaccine. The source is a man aged 35 to 55 with glioma.

Here the CDR3 DNA reads TGTGCCAGCAGCAACAGCCTTTTGAACACTGAAGCTTTCTTT. Translation gives CASSNSLLNTEAFF. The chain recombines TRBV7-8 with TRBJ1-1; D uncertain. Trimming removed 5 bases from V and 0 bases from J, with 10 bases in between. Germline loops: CDR1 SGHVS, CDR2 FQNEAQ. The CDR3 consists of 14 residues.